The entry that follows covers one TCR beta chain sequence. The antigen remains unidentified. The junction shows a germline mismatch at one end, possibly a read error. The sample belongs to a study of T cells in Graves' hyperthyroidism and ophthalmopathy. Findings and caveats of the study: Classification by a 13 V-J model distinguished ophthalmopathy from stable hyperthyroidism. Blood samples included most of the expanded thyroid clonotypes exceeding 0.001. The model's output predicted ophthalmopathy at a median of about 6.5 months prior to onset.

The CDR3 has 16 amino acids. Germline-derived CDR1 and CDR2 are SGHAT and FQNNGV. What was amplified from RNA transcripts were TCR beta CDR3 regions. First-round RT-PCR of the TCR CDR3 relied on the HTBI primer set. MiXCR, applied by TCRdb to the multiplex PCR reads, yields one record per CDR3 protein. The data contain a few hundred thousand distinct CDR3 sequences, 35% to 50% of them seen just once; the ten biggest clones take up about two fifths. The genes are TRBV11-2 and TRBJ1-4; D possibly corresponds to TRBD1 (5 bases). Sequenced sample: peripheral blood or thyroid tissue (not recorded which). This receptor was obtained from an adult woman with Graves' disease, either hyperthyroidism or ophthalmopathy (not recorded which). CDR3 loop: CASSFFGAGGSGKLLF. DNA of the CDR3: TGTGCCAGCAGCTTTTTTGGGGCTGGCGGGAGTGGAAAACTGCTTTTT.